The rows below give T cell receptor beta chains drawn from one sample of a study of T cells in Graves' hyperthyroidism and ophthalmopathy. TCRdb called the multiplex PCR reads again in MiXCR, with one record for every CDR3 protein. The sample lists about 360,000 distinct CDR3 sequences, roughly 14% seen once, with around 21% in the top ten. Sequencing was carried out using blood. Every receptor here comes from a man aged 25-45 years with Graves' hyperthyroidism that later progressed to Graves' ophthalmopathy. CDR3s leave out the opening cysteine and the closing phenylalanine or tryptophan.

TRBV30	TRBJ2-1	AWTLNLGTEQF
TRBV20-1	TRBJ2-7	SPSGGYEQY
TRBV3-1	TRBJ2-1	ASSRRGAYNEQF
TRBV20-1	TRBJ2-2	SARGAGGGTGELF
TRBV11-3	TRBJ1-2	ASSLGGTGQGYT
TRBV24-1	TRBJ2-1	ATSDFTLGTENNEQF
TRBV15	TRBJ2-2	ATSRPRAGGPGELF
TRBV7-2	TRBJ2-2	ASSPRGLNTGELF
TRBV6-1	TRBJ2-7	ASSGTYPHEQY
TRBV27	TRBJ1-6	ASRRQANSRLH
TRBV28	TRBJ2-3	AGRAARGTDTQY
TRBV18	TRBJ2-7	ASSPGRVEQY
TRBV7-2	TRBJ1-6	ASSARQGRSPLH
TRBV6-2/TRBV6-3	TRBJ2-7	ASRASGPRASEQY
TRBV12-3/TRBV12-4	TRBJ1-6	ASSRQNNSPLH
TRBV6-5	TRBJ2-7	ASSYSILTAVGAYEQY
TRBV2	TRBJ1-1	ASSEFWVGQPMNTEAF
TRBV11-3	TRBJ2-7	ASSSNRVPVYEQY
TRBV5-1	TRBJ2-3	ASSPTSTYTDTQY
TRBV2	TRBJ1-1	ASSEGGQGAEAF
TRBV7-9	TRBJ1-1	ASSLGGLENTEAF
TRBV5-6	TRBJ2-1	ASSLAGVPANEQF
TRBV29-1	TRBJ2-1	SVARTDYNEQF
TRBV28	TRBJ1-1	ASQNAAGGNEAF
TRBV7-9	TRBJ2-3	ASSRDREWQDTQY
TRBV6-6	TRBJ2-7	ASSYGSGEQY
TRBV24-1	TRBJ2-5	ATSDFWGKETQY
TRBV27	TRBJ2-1	ASSLNSPRGPNEQF
TRBV4-2	TRBJ1-1	ASSQEGWYTEAF
TRBV11-2	TRBJ2-7	ASSPTSGGAGEQY
TRBV27	TRBJ1-2	ASSLRTGVNYGYT
TRBV15	TRBJ2-4	ATSSRTGEVAKNIQY
TRBV9	TRBJ2-7	ASSVGGQAYEQY
TRBV29-1	TRBJ2-1	SVEWRGSSYNEQF
TRBV12-3/TRBV12-4	TRBJ2-2	ASSLPADTGELF
TRBV29-1	TRBJ1-1	SARGFMNTEAF
TRBV15	TRBJ1-4	ATSISGTGSEKLF
TRBV14	TRBJ2-7	ASSQERTGSEQY
TRBV7-2	TRBJ2-3	ASSSRGRGPLSSTDTQY
TRBV5-1	TRBJ2-1	ATSRGGEQF
TRBV9	TRBJ1-6	ASSRGVRGHSPLH
TRBV5-5	TRBJ2-3	ASSPVRQSTDTQY
TRBV13	TRBJ2-2	ASSLSRFPSGELF
TRBV20-1	TRBJ2-5	SARDPSGGGETQY
TRBV10-2	TRBJ2-7	ASSESQTYEQY
TRBV28	TRBJ2-7	ASSLAGLYEQY
TRBV19	TRBJ2-2	ASRPTANTGELF
TRBV9	TRBJ1-6	ASSRLGQDNSPLH
TRBV3-1	TRBJ2-3	ASSQDGSQANTDTQY
TRBV10-2	TRBJ2-2	ASSVQATSAGF
TRBV16	TRBJ2-1	ASSPRTGKNEQF